A single sample is the source of the 21 T cell receptor beta chains below, sequenced in a study of OX40 agonist ivuxolimab in advanced cancers. Some clones are missing from TCRdb's copy, which holds only in-frame ones; the method was immunoSEQ multiplex PCR. The table lists tens of thousands of clones, around 87% of them singletons. The material was CD4+ or CD8+ T cells sorted from blood, obtained in a trial of the OX40 agonist ivuxolimab. The receptors come from an adult with an advanced solid tumor such as melanoma, head and neck, liver or kidney cancer.

A few counts support this clone. V and J are TRBV9 and TRBJ2-4; TRBD2 matches 8 bases. The CDR3 length is 15 residues. The germline V gene has CDR1 SGDLS and CDR2 YYNGEE. The V segment lost 4 bases and the J segment 3 bases; nucleotides outside the gene matches: 6. The CDR3 reads CASSNSGEDKNIQYF. In nucleotides, the CDR3 is TGTGCCAGCAGCAATAGCGGGGAAGACAAAAACATTCAGTACTTC.

This clone was detected only once. V and J are TRBV6-5 and TRBJ1-1; 11 bases are shared with TRBD1. The V gene end was trimmed by 6 bases and the J gene end by 13 bases; junction bases not matched to a gene: 4. From germline, CDR1 is MNHEY and CDR2 SVGAGI. CDR3 size: 11 residues. CDR3 loop: CASSPGQGVFF. The CDR3 bases are TGTGCCAGCAGCCCGGGACAGGGGGTTTTCTTT.

This clone has just a few counts. The rearrangement uses TRBV19 and TRBJ1-1; D not certain. Germline lookup yields CDR1 LNHDA and CDR2 SQIVND (reference sequence). Trimming shortened V by 7 bases and J by 0 bases, and 12 bases separated the two germline ends. The CDR3 consists of 14 residues. In DNA, the CDR3 is TGTGCCAGTACCAAGGACGGAATGAACACTGAAGCTTTCTTT. Translation gives CASTKDGMNTEAFF.

The J gene is TRBJ2-3, the V gene TRBV2, with 7 bases aligning to TRBD1. The J segment lost 4 bases and the V segment lost 11 bases, leaving 3 bases of the junction unmatched. Germline lookup yields CDR1 SNHLY and CDR2 FYNNEI. CDR3 length equals 11 residues. The CDR3 DNA sequence: TGTGCCGGTCAGGGGGCAGATACGCAGTATTTT. The encoded protein is CAGQGADTQYF.

The chain is built from TRBV6-5 and TRBJ2-7; D gene uncertain. V was pared by 6 bases and J by 2 bases, with 17 bases between. The germline V gene has CDR1 MNHEY and CDR2 SVGAGI. CDR3 size: 15 residues. The CDR3 DNA sequence: TGTGCCAGCAGACCCCACGGTGGGTCGGCCTACGAGCAGTACTTC. Translation gives CASRPHGGSAYEQYF.

The V gene is TRBV15, the J gene TRBJ1-1, with unresolved D. Germline V lookup: CDR1 LNHNV, CDR2 YYDKDF (reference sequence). The CDR3 spans 12 residues. Trimming left V 3 bases short and J 5 bases short, with 7 bases between. The CDR3 region has the DNA TGTGCCACCAGCAGGAGGAATACTGAAGCTTTCTTT. Translating gives CATSRRNTEAFF.

The rearrangement links TRBV18 to TRBJ1-5; D perhaps matches TRBD1 (5 bases). Germline V gene lookup returns CDR1 KGHSH and CDR2 LQKENI. The ends were cut back, 3 bases at V and 9 bases at J, with 15 bases in the middle. There are 14 residues in the CDR3. CDR3 sequence reads: CASSPEQVGGPQHF. The CDR3 DNA reads TGTGCCAGCTCACCCGAACAGGTCGGGGGGCCCCAGCATTTT.

The genes are TRBV9 and TRBJ1-2; D is unclear. This CDR3 is built from 14 residues. Germline V lookup: CDR1 SGDLS, CDR2 YYNGEE. Trimming cost V 6 bases and J 4 bases, with 16 bases left between them. The CDR3 nucleotides are TGTGCCAGCACATCAGTGGGCCAAAGCTATGGCTACACCTTC. Its protein product is CASTSVGQSYGYTF.

The rearrangement links TRBV6-6 to TRBJ1-2; 10 nucleotides line up with TRBD1. The CDR3 loop spans 14 amino acids. Germline-derived CDR1 and CDR2 are MNHNY and SVGAGI (reference sequence). V shed 2 bases and J 6 bases; nucleotides not matched to a gene: 3. The CDR3 reads CASSYRDRGNGYTF. CDR3 DNA sequence: TGTGCCAGCAGTTACAGGGACAGGGGTAATGGCTACACCTTC.

This chain connects TRBV7-2 to TRBJ2-5; D remains unclear. Germline V gives CDR1 SGHTA, CDR2 FQGNSA. The germline V and J ends were trimmed by 2 bases and 2 bases, with 3 bases remaining between them. This CDR3 spans 12 amino acids. CDR3: CASSLYQETQYF. As DNA, the CDR3 is TGTGCCAGCAGCTTATATCAAGAGACCCAGTACTTC.

The chain is built from TRBV7-2 and TRBJ1-5, with unresolved D. The V end lost 4 bases, the J end lost 9 bases, and 10 bases lay between the germline ends. There are 12 residues in the CDR3. Looked up from germline, CDR1 is SGHTA and CDR2 is FQGNSA. The CDR3 coding sequence is TGTGCCAGCAGCTCACACCCGGGGCCCCAGCATTTT. Translating gives CASSSHPGPQHF.

The V call is TRBV28, the J call TRBJ1-3; 9 bases match TRBD1. Germline assignment: CDR1 MDHEN and CDR2 SYDVKM. V gave up 6 bases and J gave up 4 bases; unmatched junction bases: 7. This CDR3 region has 15 residues. The CDR3 region has the DNA TGTGCCAGCAGAACCGGGACAGGGTTGGGAAACACCATATATTTT. This encodes CASRTGTGLGNTIYF. Variable domain in full (rest from reference TRBV28 and TRBJ1-3): DVKVTQSSRYLVKRTGEKVFLECVQDMDHENMFWYRQDPGLGLRLIYFSYDVKMKEKGDIPEGYSVSREKKERFSLILESASTNQTSMYLCASRTGTGLGNTIYFGEGSWLTVV.

V usage is TRBV5-6 and J usage is TRBJ2-5; TRBD1 aligns across 7 bases. The CDR3 extends over 14 amino acids. Germline V gene lookup returns CDR1 SGHDT and CDR2 YYEEEE. Trimming cost V 2 bases and J 5 bases; bases outside gene matches: 6. The CDR3 DNA sequence: TGTGCCAGCAGCTTTGAAGGGGGCGTCGAGACCCAGTACTTC. It is translated as CASSFEGGVETQYF.

This clone was detected once. Different DNA sequences within this sample yield the same CDR3. The rearrangement uses TRBV7-9 and TRBJ1-1; D ambiguous. Trimming removed 5 bases from V and 10 bases from J, with 11 bases in between. Germline CDR1 and CDR2: SEHNR and FQNEAQ (reference sequence). This CDR3 contains 11 residues. This CDR3 is CASSGEAVAFF. DNA for the CDR3: TGTGCCAGCAGCGGAGAGGCGGTAGCTTTCTTT.

The chain recombines TRBV14 with TRBJ2-2, with 8 bases matching TRBD1. The CDR3 extends over 14 amino acids. V lost 6 bases, J lost 4 bases, and 4 bases stayed unmatched. The V gene's germline CDR1 is SGHDN and CDR2 FVKESK. The CDR3 spells CASRQGAITGELFF. In nucleotides, the CDR3 is TGTGCCAGCAGGCAGGGGGCGATCACCGGGGAGCTGTTTTTT.

The rearrangement links TRBV5-6 to TRBJ1-2, with no clear D. The CDR3 is 13 residues long. Trimming shortened V by 3 bases and J by 4 bases, and 10 bases separated the two germline ends. Germline CDR1 reads SGHDT; CDR2 reads YYEEEE. The CDR3: CASSWVTLYGYTF. CDR3 DNA sequence: TGTGCCAGCAGCTGGGTCACCCTCTATGGCTACACCTTC.

The J gene is TRBJ2-1, the V gene TRBV4-2; maybe TRBD2 (5 bases). CDR1 is LGHNA and CDR2 is YNFKEQ in the germline V gene. The CDR3 loop spans 15 amino acids. V was shortened by 1 base and J by 9 bases, with 16 bases between the two germline ends. The CDR3 here is CASSQVGDFRGEQFF. CDR3 in DNA: TGTGCCAGCAGCCAAGTCGGGGATTTCCGGGGTGAGCAGTTCTTC.

The V call is TRBV18, the J call TRBJ2-3; D is unresolved. This CDR3 comprises 14 residues. V shed 3 bases and J shed 2 bases, with 9 bases lying between them. CDR1 is KGHSH, CDR2 LQKENI, per germline. CDR3 region: CASSPRQDTDTQYF. As DNA, the CDR3 is TGTGCCAGCTCACCGAGGCAGGACACAGATACGCAGTATTTT.

This chain uses TRBV15 with TRBJ1-1; D unresolved. This CDR3 contains 13 residues. Germline V CDR1 and CDR2: LNHNV, YYDKDF (reference sequence). Trimming removed 7 bases at V and 1 base at J, with 10 bases between. The CDR3 reads CATKVWGNTEAFF. The CDR3 DNA reads as TGTGCCACCAAGGTCTGGGGGAACACTGAAGCTTTCTTT.

The chain has TRBV11-3 and TRBJ1-6; D call uncertain. Trimming took 0 bases from V and 10 from J, leaving 7 bases between them. Germline V gene lookup returns CDR1 SGHNT and CDR2 YENEEA. This CDR3 has 13 residues. The CDR3 loop reads CASSLDPGSPLHF. DNA of the CDR3: TGTGCCAGCAGCTTAGACCCGGGGTCACCCCTCCACTTT. The full variable domain, completed using reference TRBV11-3 and TRBJ1-6, is EAGVVQSPRYKIIEKKQPVAFWCNPISGHNTLYWYLQNLGQGPELLIRYENEEAVDDSQLPKDRFSAERLKGVDSTLKIQPAELGDSAVYLCASSLDPGSPLHFGNGTRLTVT.

The chain employs TRBV7-2 and TRBJ2-7; no firm D call. The CDR3 extends over 14 amino acids. CDR1 and CDR2 from the germline V gene are SGHTA and FQGNSA. V lost 4 bases to trimming and J lost 1 base, with 11 bases between them. This CDR3 is CASSYYRTSYEQYF. As DNA, the CDR3 is TGTGCCAGCAGCTACTATCGGACGTCCTACGAGCAGTACTTC.